What follows describes a single TCR beta chain. The antigen it recognizes is unknown. One base away there is no much larger clone; base qualities are not given. The data stem from a study of cytomegalovirus exposure and HLA in healthy donors (dated by TCRdb to about 2017). Regarding the research as a whole: According to a later analysis, one platform produced both the roughly 130 validation repertoires and the approximately 600 repertoires of the first cohort. The aim of the study was to test whether cataloging public T cell receptors could identify signatures of past pathogen exposure. In addition to the first cohort of roughly 670 subjects, a separate validation cohort of 120 different subjects was used. The study combined high-throughput TCR immunosequencing, statistical association of individual TCRs with disease status, and machine learning to predict cytomegalovirus infection status.

The donors belonged to the validation cohort of about 120 subjects, which was separate from the roughly 670-subject first cohort. Receptors were amplified or captured by the immunoSEQ multiplex PCR assay. Turning to the authors' computational methods: A statistical classification framework was built to diagnose cytomegalovirus status from the catalog of TCR beta chain sequences. TCRdb obtained this table from immuneACCESS and retained in-frame rearrangements with V and J assigned. These tables miss some clones; where compared with another copy, unresolved V genes account for less than half of the shortfall, and the remainder is unexplained. V and J calls and clone size are those listed in that table; D and trimming were worked out from the DNA. For this sample there are approximately 150,000 clones; around nine tenths appear just once. 1.4% of the sample is held by the ten biggest clonotypes. Overall results and qualifications from the work: In a later analysis, TCRs clustered in the first cohort were found to also tend to co-occur in the roughly 120 validation repertoires, with about 93% of cluster scores above 0. The classifier was reported to diagnose cytomegalovirus status with high specificity and sensitivity in both the original cohort and the validation cohort. A later analysis lacked HLA typing for the validation cohort, so it scored co-occurrence in that cohort across all 130 or so repertoires. The study gave a list of around 170 TCR beta chains associated with cytomegalovirus. The authors suggested that the approach could potentially be generalized to other disease states and immunological phenotypes. In vitro tests confirmed that a few of the cytomegalovirus-associated TCR beta chains recognize cytomegalovirus antigens. Most TCR sequences were observed very rarely across donors, whereas some public TCRs were present in many individuals.

The clonotype comes from a woman in her twenties or thirties in good health and CMV-seronegative. Sequencing input: PBMCs.

The DNA sequence is given as TGTGCCAGCAGTTTAAGTCTAGCGGGGGGCCAAGAGTTCTTC. The encoded protein is CASSLSLAGGQEFF. Rearrangement joined TRBV27 to TRBJ2-1, and 11 junctional nucleotides match TRBD2. Clipping removes 2 bases from V and 14 bases from J, with 8 as the unmatched junction base count. The CDR3 has 14 amino acids, counting the end cysteine and phenylalanine. The kept DNA is CDR3 alone, 42 bases in frame from the first base. Via the germline V gene (reference sequence), CDR1 is MNHEY and CDR2 SMNVEV.